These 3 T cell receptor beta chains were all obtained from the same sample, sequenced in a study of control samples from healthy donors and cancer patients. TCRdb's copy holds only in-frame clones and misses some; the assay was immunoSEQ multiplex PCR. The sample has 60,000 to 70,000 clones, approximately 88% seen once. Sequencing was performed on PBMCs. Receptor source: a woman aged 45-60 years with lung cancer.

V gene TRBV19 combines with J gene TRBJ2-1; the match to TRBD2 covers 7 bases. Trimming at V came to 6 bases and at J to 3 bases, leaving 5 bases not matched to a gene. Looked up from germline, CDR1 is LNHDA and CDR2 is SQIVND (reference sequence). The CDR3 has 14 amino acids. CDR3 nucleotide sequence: TGTGCCAGTAGAACTCTAGCGGACTACAATGAGCAGTTCTTC. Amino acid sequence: CASRTLADYNEQFF.

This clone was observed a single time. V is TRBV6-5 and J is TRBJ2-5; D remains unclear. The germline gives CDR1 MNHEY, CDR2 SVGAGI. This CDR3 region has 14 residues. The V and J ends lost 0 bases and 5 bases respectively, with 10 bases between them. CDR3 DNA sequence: TGTGCCAGCAGTTACTCGAACCTTGGGGAGACCCAGTACTTC. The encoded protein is CASSYSNLGETQYF.

The CDR3 DNA reads as TGTGCCAGCAGCCATGGGACGAACACTGAAGCTTTCTTT. Amino acids: CASSHGTNTEAFF. The gene calls are TRBV7-8 and TRBJ1-1; a weak D match, TRBD1 (5 bases). The V end lost 5 bases, the J end lost 1 base, and 8 bases lay between the germline ends. CDR1 and CDR2 from the germline V gene are SGHVS and FQNEAQ. CDR3 length equals 13 residues.